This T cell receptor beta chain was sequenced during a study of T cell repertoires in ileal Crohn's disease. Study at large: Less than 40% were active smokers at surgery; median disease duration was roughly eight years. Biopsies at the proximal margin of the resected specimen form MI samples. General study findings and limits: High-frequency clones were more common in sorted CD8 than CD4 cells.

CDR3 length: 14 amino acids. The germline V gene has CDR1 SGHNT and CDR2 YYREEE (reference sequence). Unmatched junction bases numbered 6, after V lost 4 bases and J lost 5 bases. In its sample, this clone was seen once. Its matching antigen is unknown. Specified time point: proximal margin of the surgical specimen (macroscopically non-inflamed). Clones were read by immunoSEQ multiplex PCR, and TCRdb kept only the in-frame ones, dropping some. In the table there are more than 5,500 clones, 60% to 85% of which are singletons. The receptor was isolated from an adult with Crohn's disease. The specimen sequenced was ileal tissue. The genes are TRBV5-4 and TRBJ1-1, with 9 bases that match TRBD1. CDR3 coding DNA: TGTGCCAGCAGCCAGGGACAGGGCGGAACTGAAGCTTTCTTT. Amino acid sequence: CASSQGQGGTEAFF.